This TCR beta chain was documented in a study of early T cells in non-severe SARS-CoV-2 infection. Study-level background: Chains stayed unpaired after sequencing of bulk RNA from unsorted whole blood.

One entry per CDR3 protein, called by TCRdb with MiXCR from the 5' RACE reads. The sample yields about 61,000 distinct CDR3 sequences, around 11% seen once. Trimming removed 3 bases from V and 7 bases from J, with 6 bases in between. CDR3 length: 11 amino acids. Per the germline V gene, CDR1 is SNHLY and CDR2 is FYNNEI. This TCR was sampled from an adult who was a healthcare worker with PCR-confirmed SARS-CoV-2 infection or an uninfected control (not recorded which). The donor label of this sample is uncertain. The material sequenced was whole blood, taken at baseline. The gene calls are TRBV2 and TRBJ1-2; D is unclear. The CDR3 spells CASSDWFGYTF. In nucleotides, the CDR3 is TGTGCCAGCAGTGATTGGTTTGGCTACACCTTC.